These T cell receptor beta chains were read from a single sample in a study of T-cell memory formation after mild COVID-19. TCRdb re-derived calls from the 5' RACE reads in MiXCR, one entry per CDR3 protein. The table includes 450,000 or so distinct CDR3 sequences, approximately 20% detected once. Sample: PBMCs or a T cell subset sorted from them (not recorded which). The receptor set was obtained from an adult woman who had mild COVID-19 (a few samples of this study predate the infection). Cell type and time point are not known. CDR3s include the opening cysteine and the closing phenylalanine or tryptophan. The order of the fields is V gene, D gene, J gene, clone size, CDR3 DNA, CDR3 protein. The D gene is left open where the match is weak. Size tells how often a clone was seen (once, few, many) or the class of an expanded clone, and some rows leave it out.

TRBV7-3	NA	TRBJ1-1	many	TGCGCCAGCAGCCTTAGGGGGAACACTGAAGCTTTCTTT	CASSLRGNTEAFF
TRBV19	NA	TRBJ1-1	once	TGTGCCAGTAGTTTCCGGGCAGGATTACTGAACACTGAAGCTTTCTTT	CASSFRAGLLNTEAFF
TRBV10-3	TRBD1	TRBJ1-6	many	TGTGCCACCGCTACAGGGGGTGATTCACCCCTCCACTTT	CATATGGDSPLHF
TRBV9	TRBD2	TRBJ2-1	NA	TGTGCCAGCAGCGTAGATGCGGGGGGGAAGTACAATGAGCAGTTCTTC	CASSVDAGGKYNEQFF
TRBV7-8	TRBD1	TRBJ2-5	many	TGTGCCAGCAGCTTAGGGACAGGTCTAAAAGAGACCCAGTACTTC	CASSLGTGLKETQYF
TRBV24-1	TRBD2	TRBJ2-1	NA	TGTGCCACCAGTGATTGGGGGTCTAGCGGGAGCCATGAGCAGTTCTTC	CATSDWGSSGSHEQFF
TRBV12-3/TRBV12-4	NA	TRBJ2-7	few	TGTGCCAGCAGTTCGTGGGACGGCTACGAGCAGTACTTC	CASSSWDGYEQYF
TRBV7-6	TRBD2	TRBJ2-7	NA	TGTGCCAGCAGCACCGGACTAGCGGGGGGGCTTGATGAGCAGTACTTC	CASSTGLAGGLDEQYF
TRBV3-1	NA	TRBJ1-1	few	TGTGCCAGCAGCCAGGTGCCTTGGGACGGGAACACTGAAGCTTTCTTT	CASSQVPWDGNTEAFF
TRBV25-1	TRBD1	TRBJ2-5	NA	TGTGCCAGCAGTGGACAGACAGGGTCAGAGACCCAGTACTTC	CASSGQTGSETQYF
TRBV6-6	NA	TRBJ2-3	few	TGTGCCAGCATTAGGGATTTTAGCACAGATACGCAGTATTTT	CASIRDFSTDTQYF
TRBV29-1	NA	TRBJ1-1	NA	TGCAGCGCAAACGCCGGCCCCACCGGAACTGAAGCTTTCTTT	CSANAGPTGTEAFF
TRBV15	NA	TRBJ2-7	NA	TGTGCCACCAGTCCGGATACTACCTACGAGCAGTACTTC	CATSPDTTYEQYF
TRBV15	NA	TRBJ2-3	NA	TGTGCCACCAGCGCGACTAGACCCACAGATACGCAGTATTTT	CATSATRPTDTQYF
TRBV6-5	NA	TRBJ2-2	NA	TGTGCCAGCAGCCCATCACAGGGGGGGACCGGGGAGCTGTTTTTT	CASSPSQGGTGELFF
TRBV11-2	NA	TRBJ2-1	NA	TGTGCCAGCAGCCGTCAACCCAGGGAAGGATACAATGAGCAGTTCTTC	CASSRQPREGYNEQFF
TRBV29-1	TRBD2	TRBJ2-7	NA	TGCAGCGTTGAGGGGACTAGCAGCGCCTACGAGCAGTACTTC	CSVEGTSSAYEQYF
TRBV7-2	NA	TRBJ1-6	NA	TGTGCCAGCAGCTTCTCAGGTTCTAGGGCACCCCTCCACTTT	CASSFSGSRAPLHF